The T cell receptor beta chain under discussion was sequenced for a study of blood T cell repertoires in COVID-19. About the research overall: Acute and convalescent COVID-19 specimens originated in the United States, Italy and Spain. Sample material is recorded as cDNA or gDNA derived from T cells, B-cell-depleted T cells, or PBMCs.

The CDR3 length is 15 residues. J gave up 8 bases and V 3 bases, and 8 bases lay outside the gene matches. Germline CDR1 MGHRA, CDR2 YSYEKL. Original processing methods: Cell counts per sample came from amplifying reference gene primers. Clones were sequenced by immunoSEQ multiplex PCR, and TCRdb holds only the in-frame ones, with some missing. V and J calls and clone size follow that table, whereas D and trimming were derived from the DNA. The sample yields about 120,000 clones, about 70% seen once. This chain links TRBV4-1 with TRBJ1-1, with TRBD1 identical over 11 bases. The sequence was obtained from a man in his fifties or sixties with acute or convalescent COVID-19. The sequenced sample was peripheral blood. The CDR3 nucleotides read TGCGCCAGCAGCCAGTGGACAGGGGGCGAGAGGGAAGCTTTCTTT. It yields the protein CASSQWTGGEREAFF.